The next 18 T cell receptor beta chains were all read from a single sample in a study of blood T cells in healthy people across ages. A second about 6 to 11 cycle PCR used barcoded and J-beta primers. TCRdb re-called the 5' RACE reads through MiXCR, storing one row per CDR3 protein. This sample yields around 800,000 distinct CDR3 sequences, of which roughly 53% are seen a single time; 41% belongs to the top ten. The sequenced sample consisted of blood. These TCRs come from a man older than 75 in good health.

The CDR3 region is CSASYRVAVDYGYTF. CDR3 coding DNA: TGCAGTGCTAGTTACAGGGTGGCGGTGGACTATGGCTACACCTTC. The chain joins TRBV20-1 to TRBJ1-2, with D possibly matching TRBD1 (6 bases). Germline V CDR1 and CDR2: DFQATT, SNEGSKA (reference sequence). The CDR3 runs 15 residues. Trimming took off 3 bases at V and 3 bases at J, with 17 bases between the two ends.

The V gene is TRBV12-3 or TRBV12-4, the J gene TRBJ1-6, with 7 nucleotides matching TRBD1. CDR3 length: 13 residues. The trim removed 3 bases at V and 10 bases at J, leaving 3 bases unmatched. Written as DNA, the CDR3 is TGTGCCAGCAGTTTGACAGGGCAGTCACCCCTCCACTTT. It codes for CASSLTGQSPLHF.

This clonotype was observed a handful of times. The chain recombines TRBV20-1 with TRBJ2-1; D gene unclear. CDR3 length: 10 amino acids. Between the trimmed V and J ends, which lost 6 bases and 10 bases, there was a span of 10 bases. From germline, CDR1 is DFQATT and CDR2 SNEGSKA (reference sequence). The DNA for the CDR3 is TGCAGTGCCTCCAAGGGAGAGCAGTTCTTC. Protein sequence: CSASKGEQFF.

The rearrangement uses TRBV6-1 and TRBJ2-5, with 9 bases lining up with TRBD1. V lost 3 bases, J lost 12 bases, and 5 bases stayed unmatched. The germline CDR1 and CDR2 sequences are MNHNS and SASEGT. This CDR3 has 12 residues. The CDR3 DNA sequence: TGTGCCAGCAGTGACCTCCGGGACAGGGAGTACTTC. Translation gives CASSDLRDREYF.

The chain employs TRBV3-1 and TRBJ1-1, with unresolved D. The length of the CDR3 is 14 residues. Trimming pared 3 bases from V and 4 bases from J, leaving 12 bases between. Germline V lookup: CDR1 LGHDT, CDR2 YNNKEL (reference sequence). DNA for the CDR3: TGTGCCAGCAGCCAGGGCACCCGGGGCACTGAAGCTTTCTTT. Protein sequence: CASSQGTRGTEAFF.

This clonotype has only a few counts. The CDR3 sequence is CASSSLGAVSYNEQFF. As DNA, the CDR3 is TGCGCCAGCAGCTCCCTCGGGGCGGTTTCCTACAATGAGCAGTTCTTC. The rearrangement links TRBV5-1 to TRBJ2-1, with D perhaps assigned TRBD1 or TRBD2 (5 bases each). From germline, CDR1 is SGHRS and CDR2 YFSETQ. The V and J ends lost 3 bases and 1 base respectively, with 14 bases between them. The length of the CDR3 is 16 residues.

The rearrangement joins TRBV7-9 to TRBJ1-2, with D possibly TRBD1 on 6 matching bases. The CDR3 runs 15 residues. The V end lost 4 bases, the J end lost 5 bases, and 17 bases lay between the germline ends. Germline lookup yields CDR1 SEHNR and CDR2 FQNEAQ (reference sequence). CDR3 amino acids: CASSYDEGQLYGYTF. The CDR3 bases are TGTGCCAGCAGCTACGACGAGGGACAACTATATGGCTACACCTTC.

The CDR3 loop reads CASSPGAGPVNTEAFF. CDR3 DNA: TGCGCCAGCAGCCCCGGGGCAGGCCCAGTGAACACTGAAGCTTTCTTT. V gene TRBV5-1 combines with J gene TRBJ1-1; TRBD1 might be the D (5 bases). The germline V gene encodes CDR1 SGHRS and CDR2 YFSETQ. The CDR3 is made up of 16 amino acids. V lost 4 bases to trimming and J lost 0 bases, with 16 bases between them.

This clonotype was counted a few times. The CDR3 DNA reads TGCGCCAGCAGCCAAGAATTGTACCGGGAGGGCCGGGAGCAGTACTTC. Translating gives CASSQELYREGREQYF. V is TRBV4-1 and J is TRBJ2-7; 8 bases map to TRBD2. Per germline, CDR1 MGHRA and CDR2 YSYEKL. V shed 0 bases and J 7 bases; nucleotides not matched to a gene: 11. There are 16 residues in the CDR3.

This rearrangement joins TRBV27 to TRBJ2-7; TRBD1 might be the D (6 bases). This CDR3 region has 15 residues. Germline CDR1 is MNHEY and CDR2 is SMNVEV (reference sequence). Trimming pared 5 bases from V and 7 bases from J, leaving 21 bases between. CDR3: CASSQDRSRYNEQYF. CDR3 sequence (DNA): TGTGCCAGCAGTCAAGACAGGTCAAGGTACAATGAGCAGTACTTC.

The V gene is TRBV20-1, the J gene TRBJ1-4, with 8 bases that match TRBD1. Germline V gene lookup returns CDR1 DFQATT and CDR2 SNEGSKA (reference sequence). The length of the CDR3 is 13 residues. The V segment lost 7 bases and the J segment 7 bases; nucleotides outside the gene matches: 8. The CDR3 loop is CSVPTGAREKLFF. In nucleotides, the CDR3 is TGCAGTGTCCCGACAGGGGCACGTGAAAAACTGTTTTTT.

This clonotype was observed a handful of times. The chain combines TRBV12-3 or TRBV12-4 with TRBJ2-1; D may be TRBD1 or TRBD2 (5 bases each). The CDR3 is made up of 14 amino acids. The V end lost 6 bases, the J end lost 5 bases, and 14 bases lay between the germline ends. Here the CDR3 DNA reads TGTGCCAGCAGGCGACAGCGAGGGAACAATGAGCAGTTCTTC. Amino acid sequence: CASRRQRGNNEQFF.

This clonotype was seen a handful of times. The V and J genes are TRBV27 and TRBJ2-6; tentatively, D is TRBD1 (5 bases). Germline V lookup: CDR1 MNHEY, CDR2 SMNVEV (reference sequence). V gave up 3 bases and J gave up 4 bases, with 10 bases separating them. This CDR3 region has 15 residues. The DNA of the CDR3 is TGTGCCAGCAGTTTCAGGGCATCCGGGGCCAACGTCCTGACTTTC. Its protein product is CASSFRASGANVLTF.

This clonotype was counted a few times. This chain joins TRBV20-1 and TRBJ2-1; tentatively, D is TRBD2 (6 bases). V was pared by 5 bases and J by 6 bases, with 17 bases between. Per germline, CDR1 DFQATT and CDR2 SNEGSKA (reference sequence). The CDR3 loop spans 14 amino acids. CDR3 DNA: TGCAGTGCTGCTCGGGAGCCCCAAGTCAATGAGCAGTTCTTC. This codes for CSAAREPQVNEQFF.

This chain joins TRBV7-9 and TRBJ2-1, with 8 bases aligning to TRBD2. Trimming took 5 bases from V and 0 from J; bases not matched to a gene: 3. The CDR3 spans 15 residues. Germline assignment: CDR1 SEHNR and CDR2 FQNEAQ (reference sequence). The CDR3 sequence is CASSDREGSYNEQFF. CDR3 nucleotides: TGTGCCAGCAGCGATCGGGAGGGCTCCTACAATGAGCAGTTCTTC.

The rearrangement links TRBV2 to TRBJ1-2, with a weak D call TRBD1 (5 bases). Germline CDR1 and CDR2: SNHLY and FYNNEI. Trimming left V 5 bases short and J 2 bases short, with 15 bases between. This CDR3 spans 15 amino acids. The CDR3 reads CASSYLRDANYGYTF. CDR3 nucleotides: TGTGCCAGCAGTTACCTCAGGGATGCGAACTATGGCTACACCTTC.

The rearrangement links TRBV21-1 to TRBJ2-7; the DNA was not compared with TRBD1, the D call given in the table. TRBV21-1 is listed as a pseudogene. The CDR3 is made up of 14 amino acids. CDR3 residues: CASSKERGAVEQYF. The CDR3 DNA reads TGTGCCAGCAGCAAAGAGCGGGGGGCGGTGGAGCAGTACTTC.

V and J are TRBV18 and TRBJ2-5; 9 bases map to TRBD1. The closer fit of TRBJ2-7 to the DNA end suggests the J call may be wrong. This CDR3 comprises 14 residues. Per germline, CDR1 KGHSH and CDR2 LQKENI. The CDR3 sequence is CASSPGDRVTEQYF. CDR3 nucleotides: TGTGCCAGCTCACCTGGGGACAGGGTCACCGAGCAGTACTTC.